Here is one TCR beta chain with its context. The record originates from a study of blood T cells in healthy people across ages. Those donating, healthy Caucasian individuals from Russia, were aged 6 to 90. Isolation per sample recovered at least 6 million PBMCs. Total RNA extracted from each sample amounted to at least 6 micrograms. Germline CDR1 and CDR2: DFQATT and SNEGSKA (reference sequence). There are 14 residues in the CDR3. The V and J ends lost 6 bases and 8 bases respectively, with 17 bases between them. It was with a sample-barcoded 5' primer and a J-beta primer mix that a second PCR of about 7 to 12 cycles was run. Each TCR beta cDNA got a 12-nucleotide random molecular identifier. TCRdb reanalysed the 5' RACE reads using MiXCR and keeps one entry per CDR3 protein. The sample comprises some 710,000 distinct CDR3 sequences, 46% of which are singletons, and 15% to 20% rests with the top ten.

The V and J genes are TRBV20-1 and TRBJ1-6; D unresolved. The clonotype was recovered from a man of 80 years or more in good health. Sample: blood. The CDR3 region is CSAPPSGLDSPLHF. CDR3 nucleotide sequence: TGCAGTGCCCCGCCCTCAGGCCTCGATTCACCCCTCCACTTT.